This T cell receptor (beta chain) was retrieved from a study of type 1 and type 2 diabetes patients. This clonotype was picked up a small number of times. Antigen unknown. Study-level points and caveats: A median of one highly-expanded CD4+ clone, covering around 4.2% of reads, occurred in type 2 diabetes.

CDR1 is LNHDA, CDR2 SQIVND, per germline (reference sequence). CDR3 length: 15 residues. J lost 4 bases, V lost 4 bases, and 5 bases had no gene match. All diabetic donors were classified as either type 1 or type 2 diabetes. PCR was run on genomic DNA. Multiplex PCR with 30 forward and 13 reverse primers amplified the TCR beta CDR3. Via MiXCR, TCRdb re-called the multiplex PCR reads, giving one row per CDR3 protein. The sample has 280,000 or so distinct CDR3 sequences, around 47% seen once. The sequenced sample consisted of peripheral blood mononuclear cells (PBMCs). This receptor was taken from a man younger than 35 with type 2 diabetes. V usage is TRBV19 and J usage is TRBJ1-1, with 11 positions matching TRBD1. In DNA, the CDR3 is TGTGCCAGTAGTACTTCCGGGACAGGGGGCACTGAAGCTTTCTTT. Translating gives CASSTSGTGGTEAFF.